This TCR beta chain comes out of a study of blood T cell repertoires in COVID-19. Across the whole study: Researchers got acute and convalescent COVID-19 samples from the United States, Italy and Spain.

Per germline, CDR1 DFQATT and CDR2 SNEGSKA (reference sequence). This CDR3 has 14 amino acids. Trimming cost V 3 bases and J 8 bases, with 19 bases left between them. Data came from immunoSEQ multiplex PCR; TCRdb stores just in-frame clones and leaves some out. Among roughly 200,000 clones listed, 90% were seen once. Sequenced input: peripheral blood. This rearrangement joins TRBV20-1 to TRBJ1-2; TRBD1 might be the D (6 bases). This receptor was identified in a man aged 45 to 65 with acute or convalescent COVID-19. In DNA form, the CDR3 reads TGCAGTGCTAGTTTACAGGGTTTGTCGGGGGGCTACACCTTC. Amino acid sequence: CSASLQGLSGGYTF.